Listed here is a single T cell receptor beta chain. Its antigen remains unidentified. No quality values exist for individual bases; no much larger clone is one base distant. This sample is part of a study of blood T cell repertoires in COVID-19 (dated by TCRdb to 2019 to 2021). Regarding the study in general: Samples from collaborators originated in the United States, Italy and Spain and spanned both the acute and convalescent phases of COVID-19. The prospective study material was composed of cDNA or gDNA derived from T cells, B-cell-depleted T cells, or PBMCs. The dataset comprised deeply sampled blood TCRbeta repertoires from subjects exposed to, actively infected with, or recovered from COVID-19. A freely available public database, intended as a resource for researchers studying the immune response to SARS-CoV-2, is where the repertoires were released. Samples were obtained from the ongoing ImmuneRACE study (first 160 participants) and from over 1,000 subjects provided by 6 global collaborators. A de-identified subject ID, COVID-19 status, age in years and sex were almost always included in the sample metadata. Where HLA class I and class II types were available, the types were taken from metadata supplied by the sample provider, not from assay-based typing.

Counted from cysteine to phenylalanine, this CDR3 has 15 amino acids. The CDR3 DNA has 45 bases and is translated from base 1. Deletion took 5 bases off V and 7 bases off J, with a span of 21 bases between the germline ends. CDR1 and CDR2, per the germline V gene, are SGHRS and YFSETQ. The study at large found these results: Clinical and demographic metadata were provided uncurated, with the amount varying by source and participant.

Each collaborating institution followed its own protocols to collect whole blood in K2EDTA tubes. For TCRbeta analysis, collaborators shipped samples in one of three forms: frozen whole blood, isolated PBMCs, or DNA extracted from either of those sample types. TCRbeta CDR3 regions were amplified from genomic DNA by means of the immunoSEQ Assay, a bias-controlled multiplex PCR. The source study handled its data this way. Nucleated cell counts per sample were estimated from amplification of reference gene primers within the assay. To quantify the absolute abundance of each unique TCRbeta CDR3 rearrangement, sequence reads were collapsed and filtered. For each sample, productive Simpson clonality was calculated as the square root of Simpson's diversity index across productive rearrangements. The clones in this table, taken by TCRdb from immuneACCESS, are in-frame only. Not every clone is retained; where verified, under half of the shortfall comes from an unresolved V gene, and the cause of the rest is unknown. The DNA was the basis for D and trimming; V, J and clone size are from that table. The sample data list about 220,000 clones, and roughly 84% of these were observed just once. The ten largest make up approximately 4% of the sample.

This clonotype originated in an elderly woman with acute or convalescent COVID-19. The chain links TRBV5-1 with TRBJ1-2, with TRBD1 tentatively as D gene (5 bases match). The sample comprised peripheral blood. The sequenced DNA: TGCGCCAGCAGTGGGCCGGGCAGGGTGCAGGGTGGCTACACCTTC. Translated, this is CASSGPGRVQGGYTF.